The rows below give T cell receptor beta chains drawn from one sample of a study of post-analysis software for immune sequencing data. TCRdb re-derived calls from the PCR reads in MiXCR, one entry per CDR3 protein. Here the sample spans 450,000 to 650,000 distinct CDR3 sequences, 40% to 50% being singletons. Sequencing was carried out using blood. These receptors all stem from a girl aged 5-17 years with multiple sclerosis. The CDR3 runs from the conserved cysteine through the conserved F or W. A D gene is named only where the DNA matches it firmly. The size entry is marked missing in some rows and otherwise reads once, few, many or a size class.

-	TRBV5-1	-	TRBJ2-5	CASSWNIRVQETQYF	TGCGCCAGCAGCTGGAACATCCGGGTCCAAGAGACCCAGTACTTC
-	TRBV10-3	-	TRBJ1-5	CAISDRGGGSNQPQHF	TGTGCCATCAGTGACAGGGGTGGCGGGAGCAATCAGCCCCAGCATTTT
-	TRBV21-1	-	TRBJ2-1	CASSLGGSIIYNEQFF	TGTGCCAGCAGCCTCGGCGGGTCTATAATTTACAATGAGCAGTTCTTC
few	TRBV29-1	-	TRBJ2-7	CSVVGYQNSYEQYF	TGCAGCGTTGTTGGCTACCAGAACTCCTACGAGCAGTACTTC
-	TRBV20-1	-	TRBJ2-7	CSAGDPKGLSSYSYEQYF	TGCAGTGCTGGAGATCCAAAAGGCCTTAGCAGCTACTCCTACGAGCAGTACTTC
few	TRBV7-9	-	TRBJ2-5	CASSSDGNLQETQYF	TGTGCCAGCAGCTCGGACGGGAATCTCCAAGAGACCCAGTACTTC
-	TRBV19	TRBD1	TRBJ2-3	CASSRTGVFTDTQYF	TGTGCCAGTAGTCGGACAGGGGTCTTCACAGATACGCAGTATTTT
-	TRBV27	TRBD1	TRBJ2-7	CASSSTGTVYNEQYF	TGTGCCAGCAGTTCAACCGGGACAGTATACAATGAGCAGTACTTC
-	TRBV20-1	TRBD1	TRBJ2-5	CSAMTGGETQYF	TGCAGTGCTATGACAGGGGGAGAGACCCAGTACTTC
-	TRBV12-3/TRBV12-4	TRBD1	TRBJ2-3	CARSWIGTGFTDTQYF	TGTGCCCGCAGTTGGATTGGGACAGGGTTCACAGATACGCAGTATTTT
-	TRBV20-1	TRBD2	TRBJ2-1	CSASSLAGEANEQFF	TGCAGTGCTAGCTCCCTAGCGGGGGAAGCCAATGAGCAGTTCTTC
-	TRBV4-1	TRBD2	TRBJ2-7	CASSQVPSGGPGRYF	TGCGCCAGCAGCCAAGTACCCAGCGGGGGACCTGGGCGGTACTTC
-	TRBV24-1	-	TRBJ2-3	CATSDVGDPGSTDTQYF	TGTGCCACCAGTGATGTTGGAGACCCGGGCAGCACAGATACGCAGTATTTT
-	TRBV20-1	-	TRBJ2-7	CSAKGQEGTYEQYF	TGCAGTGCCAAAGGCCAGGAAGGAACCTACGAGCAGTACTTC
once	TRBV11-2	-	TRBJ2-7	CASSKSRRDSYEQYF	TGTGCCAGCAGTAAAAGCAGGAGAGACTCCTACGAGCAGTACTTC
few	TRBV3-1	-	TRBJ1-2	CASSQPRGTVYGYTF	TGTGCCAGCAGCCAGCCCAGGGGTACAGTCTATGGCTACACCTTC
-	TRBV20-1	-	TRBJ2-7	CSANRIPYEQYF	TGCAGTGCTAACCGAATCCCCTACGAGCAGTACTTC
few	TRBV5-1	-	TRBJ1-1	CASSPSGVEAFF	TGCGCCAGCAGCCCCTCGGGTGTTGAAGCTTTCTTT
-	TRBV25-1	TRBD1	TRBJ1-6	CASSGGTGGLSPLHF	TGTGCCAGCAGTGGGGGGACAGGGGGCCTTTCACCCCTCCACTTT
few	TRBV24-1	-	TRBJ2-1	CATSDRSRGSNEQFF	TGTGCCACCAGTGATCGGTCGCGGGGTTCCAATGAGCAGTTCTTC
-	TRBV5-6	TRBD1	TRBJ2-4	CASSPGQGVKNIQYF	TGTGCCAGCAGCCCTGGGCAGGGGGTCAAAAACATTCAGTACTTC
-	TRBV20-1	-	TRBJ1-2	CSAGAGWRYGYTF	TGCAGTGCTGGTGCAGGGTGGCGGTATGGCTACACCTTC
-	TRBV4-2	-	TRBJ2-5	CASSPRFEETQYF	TGTGCCAGCAGCCCCCGCTTCGAGGAGACCCAGTACTTC
few	TRBV5-6	-	TRBJ2-6	CASSRRPVSGANVLTF	TGTGCCAGCAGCCGGAGGCCAGTTTCTGGGGCCAACGTCCTGACTTTC
-	TRBV2	-	TRBJ2-4	CASRDSLRETKNIQYF	TGTGCCAGCAGGGATTCCCTCAGGGAGACCAAAAACATTCAGTACTTC
-	TRBV12-3/TRBV12-4	-	TRBJ1-2	CASIPASQIYGYTF	TGTGCCAGCATCCCTGCCAGCCAAATCTATGGCTACACCTTC
few	TRBV20-1	TRBD2	TRBJ2-3	CSARVMAGGSTDTQYF	TGCAGTGCTAGGGTGATGGCGGGGGGGAGCACAGATACGCAGTATTTT
few	TRBV20-1	TRBD1	TRBJ2-1	CSARYGDRGYNEQFF	TGCAGTGCTAGATACGGGGACAGGGGGTACAATGAGCAGTTCTTC
-	TRBV29-1	TRBD1	TRBJ1-2	CSVQGRAYGYTF	TGCAGCGTACAGGGGCGGGCCTATGGCTACACCTTC
-	TRBV4-1	-	TRBJ2-7	CASSHGAYEQYF	TGCGCCAGCAGCCACGGGGCCTACGAGCAGTACTTC
-	TRBV21-1	-	TRBJ2-7	CASSKVREQYF	TGTGCCAGCAGCAAAGTTCGCGAGCAGTACTTC
-	TRBV20-1	-	TRBJ1-5	CSAEGVNGPQHF	TGCAGTGCGGAGGGAGTTAATGGGCCCCAGCATTTT
once	TRBV5-1	TRBD2	TRBJ2-1	CASSSPTSGAYNEQFF	TGCGCCAGCAGCTCCCCGACTAGCGGGGCCTACAATGAGCAGTTCTTC
few	TRBV7-2	-	TRBJ2-7	CASSPGRGGYEQYF	TGTGCCAGCAGCCCCGGCAGGGGAGGATACGAGCAGTACTTC
many	TRBV20-1	TRBD1	TRBJ2-7	CSAAGQGGADEQYF	TGCAGTGCGGCTGGACAGGGTGGGGCCGACGAGCAGTACTTC
few	TRBV10-3	TRBD2	TRBJ2-7	CAIRGLASYEQYF	TGTGCCATCAGGGGACTAGCTTCCTACGAGCAGTACTTC
-	TRBV5-1	TRBD2	TRBJ2-3	CASSFEGLGSTDTQYF	TGCGCCAGCAGCTTTGAGGGACTAGGGAGCACAGATACGCAGTATTTT
-	TRBV21-1	-	TRBJ2-7	CASSPPDRGPGEQYF	TGTGCCAGCAGCCCGCCGGACAGGGGGCCGGGCGAGCAGTACTTC
-	TRBV6-6	TRBD1	TRBJ1-1	CASSYHRGSKGTEAFF	TGTGCCAGCAGTTATCACAGGGGATCCAAGGGGACTGAAGCTTTCTTT
few	TRBV7-2	-	TRBJ2-3	CASSLGWIDTQYF	TGTGCCAGCAGCTTAGGGTGGATAGATACGCAGTATTTT
-	TRBV28	-	TRBJ2-4	CASSRDGVKNIQYF	TGTGCCAGCAGCAGGGATGGGGTCAAAAACATTCAGTACTTC
-	TRBV5-1	-	TRBJ2-7	CASSPDIEGREQYF	TGCGCCAGCAGCCCGGACATCGAAGGGCGCGAGCAGTACTTC
-	TRBV7-2	TRBD1	TRBJ1-2	CASSLGTGGTGGYTF	TGTGCCAGCAGCTTAGGGACAGGGGGTACGGGGGGCTACACCTTC
-	TRBV3-1	-	TRBJ1-1	CASSQVSEVQAFF	TGTGCCAGCAGCCAAGTATCGGAAGTTCAAGCTTTCTTT
few	TRBV20-1	TRBD2	TRBJ2-3	CSARRPSGSHTQYF	TGCAGTGCTAGAAGGCCTAGCGGGAGTCATACGCAGTATTTT
-	TRBV2	TRBD2	TRBJ2-5	CASSEGRASGETQYF	TGTGCCAGCAGTGAAGGGCGGGCTAGCGGGGAGACCCAGTACTTC
-	TRBV2	TRBD2	TRBJ2-5	CASSRTLAGTQETQYF	TGTGCCAGCAGTCGGACGCTAGCGGGCACACAAGAGACCCAGTACTTC
-	TRBV13	TRBD2	TRBJ2-7	CASSSGTRGEQYF	TGTGCCAGCAGCTCCGGGACTAGGGGCGAGCAGTACTTC
-	TRBV20-1	TRBD1	TRBJ2-5	CSARDGRLQGRQETQYF	TGCAGTGCTAGAGACGGACGCCTACAGGGGCGCCAGGAGACCCAGTACTTC
-	TRBV6-1	-	TRBJ1-5	CASSELAGRGNQPQHF	TGTGCCAGCAGTGAATTGGCGGGACGGGGCAATCAGCCCCAGCATTTT
-	TRBV5-1	-	TRBJ1-2	CASSLRESTNYGYTF	TGCGCCAGCAGCTTGAGGGAGTCAACTAACTATGGCTACACCTTC
-	TRBV12-3/TRBV12-4	-	TRBJ2-1	CASRDNSYNEQFF	TGTGCCAGCCGGGACAACTCCTACAATGAGCAGTTCTTC
-	TRBV9	TRBD2	TRBJ2-3	CTSSVLAGGGTQYF	TGTACCAGCAGCGTGCTAGCGGGAGGCGGAACGCAGTATTTT
-	TRBV12-5	-	TRBJ1-2	CASGLAGPTGYTF	TGTGCTAGTGGTTTGGCAGGGCCTACGGGCTACACCTTC